This T cell receptor beta chain was obtained from a study of T-cell reconstitution after alpha-beta-depleted transplantation in children. Study-wide findings and caveats: T cells produced anew were the main source of T-cell counts and diversity one year after transplant.

Turning to this clonotype: Its matching antigen is unknown.

Trimming took 6 bases from V and 5 from J, leaving 14 bases between them. The CDR3 is made up of 13 amino acids. CDR1 is DFQATT, CDR2 SNEGSKA, per germline (reference sequence). This sample's TCRbeta library carried unique molecular identifier barcodes. TCRdb used MiXCR to reprocess the PCR reads, holding one entry per CDR3 protein. The data hold 400,000 to 550,000 distinct CDR3 sequences, with roughly 10% observed a single time. This sample comprised PBMCs, obtained before TCRalphabeta/CD19-depleted stem cell transplant. This sequence was found in a child under 10 years old with inherited bone marrow failure, due to receive a stem cell transplant. The genes are TRBV20-1 and TRBJ2-1; possible D gene TRBD2, 6 bases. The CDR3 region has the DNA TGCAGTGCATTGGACTACGCCCACAATGAGCAGTTCTTC. This codes for CSALDYAHNEQFF.